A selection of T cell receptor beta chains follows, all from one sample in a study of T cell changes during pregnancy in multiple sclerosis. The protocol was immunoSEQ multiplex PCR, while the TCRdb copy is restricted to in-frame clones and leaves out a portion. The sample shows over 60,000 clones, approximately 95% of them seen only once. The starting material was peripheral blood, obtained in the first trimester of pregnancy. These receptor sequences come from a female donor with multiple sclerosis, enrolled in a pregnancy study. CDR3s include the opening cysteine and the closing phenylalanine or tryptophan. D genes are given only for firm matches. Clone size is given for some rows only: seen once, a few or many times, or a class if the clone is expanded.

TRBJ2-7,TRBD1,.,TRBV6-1,TGTGCCAGCAGCGTGGGACAGGGCACCTACGAGCAGTACTTC,CASSVGQGTYEQYF
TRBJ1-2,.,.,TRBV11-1,TGTGCCAGCAGCTTCCCTGGGCTTTATGGCTACACCTTC,CASSFPGLYGYTF
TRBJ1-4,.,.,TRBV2,TGTGCCAGCAGTGGAGCAGCGTCTAATGAAAAACTGTTTTTT,CASSGAASNEKLFF
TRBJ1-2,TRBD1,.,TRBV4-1,TGCGCCAGCAGCGATCCGGGACAGGTTGTCTACACCTTC,CASSDPGQVVYTF
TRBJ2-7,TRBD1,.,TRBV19,TGTGCCAGTAGTATAAGGGGGACAGGCTACGAGCAGTACTTC,CASSIRGTGYEQYF
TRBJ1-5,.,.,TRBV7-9,TGTGCCAGCAGCTCAGGGGCCCCCACACCCCAGCATTTT,CASSSGAPTPQHF
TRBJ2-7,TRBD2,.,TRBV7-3,TGTGCCAGCAGCTTAGGGAGCGGGAGGGTCTACGAGCAGTACTTC,CASSLGSGRVYEQYF
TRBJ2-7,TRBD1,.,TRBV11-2,TGTGCCAGCAGTTACTTGAGGGGGACAGGGGGCCCCTACGAGCAGTACTTC,CASSYLRGTGGPYEQYF
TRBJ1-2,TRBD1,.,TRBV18,TGTGCCAGCTCACCAGGGACAGGGGTGGACTATGGCTACACCTTC,CASSPGTGVDYGYTF
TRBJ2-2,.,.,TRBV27,TGTGCCAGCAGTTACATCACCGGGGAGCTGTTTTTT,CASSYITGELFF
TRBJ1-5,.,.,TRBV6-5,TGTGCCAGCAGACCCTCAAGTGGGGGGAATCAGCCCCAGCATTTT,CASRPSSGGNQPQHF
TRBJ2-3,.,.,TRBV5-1,TGCGCCAGCAGCTTGGGACAGTTTAGCACAGATACGCAGTATTTT,CASSLGQFSTDTQYF
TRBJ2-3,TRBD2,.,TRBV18,TGTGCCAGCTCCCTACCCTCGACTAGCGTGAGCACAGATACGCAGTATTTT,CASSLPSTSVSTDTQYF
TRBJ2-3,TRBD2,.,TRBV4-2,TGTGCCAGCAGCCAAGATGGGACTAGCGGGGGCTTCACAGATACGCAGTATTTT,CASSQDGTSGGFTDTQYF
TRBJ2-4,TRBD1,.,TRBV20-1,TGCAGTGCAGACAGGGAAAACATTCAGTACTTC,CSADRENIQYF
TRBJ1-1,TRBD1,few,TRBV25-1,TGTGCCAGCAGGGGACAGATGAACACTGAAGCTTTCTTT,CASRGQMNTEAFF
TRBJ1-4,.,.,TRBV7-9,TGTGCCAGCACCCCTACGGGGGAAAAACTGTTTTTT,CASTPTGEKLFF
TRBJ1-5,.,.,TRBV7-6,TGTGCCAGCAGCCTTCTCGACAGCCCTAATCAGCCCCAGCATTTT,CASSLLDSPNQPQHF
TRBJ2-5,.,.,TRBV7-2,TGTGCCAGCAGCGGAATTCGCGGTCACCGAATACCCCAAGAGACCCAGTACTTC,CASSGIRGHRIPQETQYF
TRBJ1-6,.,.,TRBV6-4,TGTGCCAGCAGTGTTCAGGTGAATTCACCCCTCCACTTT,CASSVQVNSPLHF
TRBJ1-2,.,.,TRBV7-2,TGTGCCAGCAGCTTACAGGGTATCGGGTATGGCTACACCTTC,CASSLQGIGYGYTF
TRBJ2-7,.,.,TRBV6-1,TGTGCCAGCAGTGAATGGGAGTTTGCCTACGAGCAGTACTTC,CASSEWEFAYEQYF
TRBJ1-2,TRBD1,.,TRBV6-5,TGTGCCAGCAGCCCTCCCCCAGGGGGCCGGGCTGGCTACACCTTC,CASSPPPGGRAGYTF
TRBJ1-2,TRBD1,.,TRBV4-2,TGTGCCAGCAGCCAAGGACAGGGGGGCAGCGGCTACACCTTC,CASSQGQGGSGYTF
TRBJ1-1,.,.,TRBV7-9,TGTGCCAGCAGCTTAAGCCTAGGGGTGAGGACTGAAGCTTTCTTT,CASSLSLGVRTEAFF
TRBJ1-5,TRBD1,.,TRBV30,TGTGCCTGGAGTCCCAGGGGGGATCAGCCCCAGCATTTT,CAWSPRGDQPQHF
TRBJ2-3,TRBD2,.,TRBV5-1,TGCGCCAGCAGCTCGCCGAAGCTAGCGGGGTACACAGATACGCAGTATTTT,CASSSPKLAGYTDTQYF
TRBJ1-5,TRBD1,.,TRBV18,TGTGCCAGCTCACCCCAGGGGGTTCAGCCCCAGCATTTT,CASSPQGVQPQHF
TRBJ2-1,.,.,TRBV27,TGTGCCAGCAGGCAGGGCCTAGGTGTGAACAATGAGCAGTTCTTC,CASRQGLGVNNEQFF
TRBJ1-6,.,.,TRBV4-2,TGTGCCAGCAGCGGGGGGGCCGGGTCGGGGGCTAATTCACCCCTCCACTTT,CASSGGAGSGANSPLHF
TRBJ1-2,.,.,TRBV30,TGTGCCTGGAGTAGGGTTGGCAGGGCTAACTATGGCTACACCTTC,CAWSRVGRANYGYTF
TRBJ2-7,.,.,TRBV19,TGTGCCAGTAGTATGACAGGTAGCTCCTACGAGCAGTACTTC,CASSMTGSSYEQYF
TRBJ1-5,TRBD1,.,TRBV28,TGTGCCAGCAGACCCCGGGACAGGGCGGATCAGCCCCAGCATTTT,CASRPRDRADQPQHF
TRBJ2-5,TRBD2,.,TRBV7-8,TGTGCCAGCAGCTTAGGGACTAGCGGCCGCCAAGAGACCCAGTACTTC,CASSLGTSGRQETQYF
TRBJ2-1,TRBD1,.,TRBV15,TGTGCCACCAGCGAAGGGACAGGGGTAGACAATGAGCAGTTCTTC,CATSEGTGVDNEQFF
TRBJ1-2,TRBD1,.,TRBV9,TGTGCCAGCAGCCCTGGACAGGGTAGCAATGGCTACACCTTC,CASSPGQGSNGYTF
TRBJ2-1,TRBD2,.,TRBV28,TGTGCCAGCACTTACCCCGGGACTAGCGGCTACAATGAGCAGTTCTTC,CASTYPGTSGYNEQFF
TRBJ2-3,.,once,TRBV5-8,TGTGCCAGCAGGTCATTTAAGGCGGGGGCCCTACGCACAGATACGCAGTATTTT,CASRSFKAGALRTDTQYF
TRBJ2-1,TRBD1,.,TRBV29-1,TGCAGCGTTGAGACAACACCGGGACAGGGGGATGAGCAGTTCTTC,CSVETTPGQGDEQFF
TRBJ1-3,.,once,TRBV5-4,TGTGCCAGCAGCTTGACTCCCGACAGCTACTCTGGAAACACCATATATTTT,CASSLTPDSYSGNTIYF
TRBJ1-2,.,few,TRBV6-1,TGTGCCAGCAGTGATACAGTTAACTATGGCTACACCTTC,CASSDTVNYGYTF
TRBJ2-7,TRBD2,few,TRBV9,TGTGCCAGCAGCGTAGCGGGTAGCGGGGACTACGAGCAGTACTTC,CASSVAGSGDYEQYF
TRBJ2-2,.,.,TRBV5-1,TGCGCCAGCAGCCGCAGATTACAGGACATCACCGGGGAGCTGTTTTTT,CASSRRLQDITGELFF
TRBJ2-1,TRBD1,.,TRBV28,TGTGCCAGCAGTTCTCAACAGGGGTTTCCCTACAATGAGCAGTTCTTC,CASSSQQGFPYNEQFF
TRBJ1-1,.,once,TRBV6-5,TGTGCCAGCAGTTACAGCAGGGCCACTGAAGCTTTCTTT,CASSYSRATEAFF
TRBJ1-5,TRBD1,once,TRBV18,TGTGCCAGCTCACCGACAGGGGAGCGTCAGCCCCAGCATTTT,CASSPTGERQPQHF
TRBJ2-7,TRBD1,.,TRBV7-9,TGTGCCAGCAGCCACCGGGACAGGGGCCCCGAGCAGTACTTC,CASSHRDRGPEQYF
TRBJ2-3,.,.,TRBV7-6,TGTGCCAGCAGCTTAGGGCACATGACTAGCACAGATACGCAGTATTTT,CASSLGHMTSTDTQYF
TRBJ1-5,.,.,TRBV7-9,TGTGCCAGCAGCTTGGACAAAGATCAGCCCCAGCATTTT,CASSLDKDQPQHF
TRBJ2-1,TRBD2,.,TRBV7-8,TGTGCCAGCAGCTTTTGGACTAGCGGGGGGGCCGATAATGAGCAGTTCTTC,CASSFWTSGGADNEQFF
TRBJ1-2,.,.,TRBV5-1,TGCGCCAGCAGCCGCGACGGACTCTATGGCTACACCTTC,CASSRDGLYGYTF
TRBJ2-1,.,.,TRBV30,TGTGCCTGGAGTGAGGAGCTGAGCTCCTACAATGAGCAGTTCTTC,CAWSEELSSYNEQFF
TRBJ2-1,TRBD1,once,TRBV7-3,TGTGCCAGCAGCTCAGACAGGGCTGCGCAGTTCTTC,CASSSDRAAQFF
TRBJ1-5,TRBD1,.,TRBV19,TGTGCCAGTAGTATCACAGGGGGGAGAAATCAGCCCCAGCATTTT,CASSITGGRNQPQHF
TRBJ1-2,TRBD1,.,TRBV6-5,TGTGCCAGCAGTTATCAGGGGGCGCAGGGCTACACCTTC,CASSYQGAQGYTF
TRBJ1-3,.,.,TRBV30,TGTGCCTGGATCCTCTCTGGAAACACCATATATTTT,CAWILSGNTIYF
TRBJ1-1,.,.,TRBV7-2,TGTGCCAGCAGCCCCCGTGGCCCCGCGGGTACTGAAGCTTTCTTT,CASSPRGPAGTEAFF